This T cell receptor beta chain is drawn from a study of blood T cell repertoires in COVID-19. Study in general: Sites in the United States, Italy and Spain provided acute and convalescent COVID-19 samples. Nucleic acid was either cDNA or gDNA, and it came from T cells, B-cell-depleted T cells, or PBMCs.

CDR3 length: 15 amino acids. J was trimmed by 2 bases and V by 3 bases; bases with no gene match: 3. Germline CDR1 reads LNHDA; CDR2 reads SQIVND (reference sequence). In the authors' workflow: Estimated nucleated cell counts came from reference gene primer amplification. This table comes from immunoSEQ multiplex PCR, and its TCRdb copy is limited to in-frame clones, with some not included. From that table come the V and J calls and clone size; the DNA was used to work out D and trimming. Of under 300,000 clones in the sample, 75% to 90% are singletons; the top ten hold 3.5% to 5.5%. This clone was picked up one time.

The chain employs TRBV19 and TRBJ2-1, with TRBD2 identical over 8 bases. The sequence came from a woman aged 40 to 50 who had recovered from COVID-19. Sample: peripheral blood. DNA of the CDR3: TGTGCCAGTAGTATCGGGACTAGACCCTACAATGAGCAGTTCTTC. Protein: CASSIGTRPYNEQFF.